This passage covers 9 T cell receptor beta chains from one sample sequenced in a study of T cell responses to AZD1222 COVID-19 vaccine. TCRdb's table, derived via immunoSEQ multiplex PCR, lists solely in-frame clones and lacks some. The sample yields approximately 150,000 clones, roughly 90% seen once. This specimen was peripheral blood, taken on day 0 of AZD1222 vaccination. Source of these receptors: an adult in good health.

This clone was detected a few times. This chain uses TRBV5-4 with TRBJ1-3; tentative D call: TRBD1 (5 bases). This CDR3 spans 16 amino acids. The germline V gene has CDR1 SGHNT and CDR2 YYREEE (reference sequence). V lost 3 bases and J lost 0, with 13 bases in between. CDR3 amino acids: CASSSGHLNSGNTIYF. In DNA form, the CDR3 reads TGTGCCAGCAGCTCAGGACACCTGAACTCTGGAAACACCATATATTTT.

J is TRBJ1-6 and V is TRBV6-2 or TRBV6-3; D might be TRBD1 (6 bases). V was pared by 5 bases and J by 10 bases, with 18 bases between. CDR3 length: 15 residues. In germline, CDR1 is MNHEY, CDR2 SVGEGT. CDR3: CASSETGANYSPLHF. DNA of the CDR3: TGTGCCAGCAGTGAGACAGGAGCCAATTACTCACCCCTCCACTTT.

The chain combines TRBV6-5 with TRBJ1-2; D unclear. CDR3 length: 16 amino acids. The ends were cut back, 0 bases at V and 4 bases at J, with 15 bases in the middle. The germline gives CDR1 MNHEY, CDR2 SVGAGI. CDR3 region: CASSYSSGPPGYGYTF. The CDR3, as DNA: TGTGCCAGCAGTTACTCTTCAGGTCCTCCTGGCTATGGCTACACCTTC.

This chain uses TRBV19 with TRBJ1-2; 7 nucleotides line up with TRBD1. The CDR3 extends over 11 amino acids. Germline V gene lookup returns CDR1 LNHDA and CDR2 SQIVND (reference sequence). The junction had 1 base not matched to a gene; V was cut back by 6 bases and J by 6 bases. CDR3 coding DNA: TGTGCCAGTAGGACAGGGCATGGCTACACCTTC. Translation gives CASRTGHGYTF.

In its sample, this clone was seen once. The gene calls are TRBV27 and TRBJ1-5, with D possibly TRBD1 on 6 matching bases. The CDR3 runs 16 residues. V lost 8 bases and J lost 4, with 21 bases in between. Germline values: CDR1 MNHEY, CDR2 SMNVEV (reference sequence). Here the CDR3 reads CASSSGDTVSNQPQHF. The DNA for the CDR3 is TGTGCCAGCTCAAGCGGGGACACGGTTTCAAATCAGCCCCAGCATTTT.

The rearrangement joins TRBV4-3 to TRBJ1-4; the D gene is possibly TRBD1 (6 bases). In germline, CDR1 is LGHNA, CDR2 YSLEER. CDR3 length: 17 amino acids. Trimming stripped 4 bases from V and 4 bases from J, with 19 bases between. CDR3 residues: CASSPTLGGQGNEKLFF. Here the CDR3 DNA reads TGCGCCAGCAGCCCTACGTTGGGGGGGCAGGGTAATGAAAAACTGTTTTTT.

The V and J genes are TRBV15 and TRBJ2-1; 12 positions match TRBD2. The CDR3 is 17 residues long. From germline, CDR1 is LNHNV and CDR2 YYDKDF (reference sequence). The trim removed 3 bases at V and 3 bases at J, leaving 6 bases unmatched. The CDR3 protein is CATSSLLLAGGYNEQFF. CDR3 nucleotides: TGTGCCACCAGCAGCCTACTACTAGCGGGGGGCTACAATGAGCAGTTCTTC.

This chain joins TRBV2 and TRBJ2-7, with 12 bases matching TRBD2. The CDR3 runs to 15 residues. V gave up 5 bases and J gave up 1 base; unmatched junction bases: 3. CDR1 is SNHLY, CDR2 FYNNEI, per germline. CDR3 nucleotides: TGTGCCAGCAGTACTGGACTAGCGGGGTCCTACGAGCAGTACTTC. This encodes CASSTGLAGSYEQYF.

This clone was seen just once. This sequence joins TRBV5-1 and TRBJ1-2; TRBD1 agrees at 8 bases. The CDR3 covers 15 residues. CDR1 is SGHRS, CDR2 YFSETQ, per germline. Trimming took 1 base from V and 7 from J; bases not matched to a gene: 9. The DNA of the CDR3 is TGCGCCAGCAGCTTGCCAGGGGGCTCTTCGGGTGGCTACACCTTC. The encoded protein is CASSLPGGSSGGYTF.